Detailed here is one TCR beta chain. A much larger clone lies a single base off, so this may be a read error. The data stem from a study of T-cell reconstitution after alpha-beta-depleted transplantation in children. Unique molecular identifiers were built into the TCRbeta library. MiXCR was run by TCRdb on the PCR reads, yielding one entry per CDR3 protein. This sample has more than 150,000 distinct CDR3 sequences, with approximately 6.6% found just once. There are 11 residues in the CDR3. This clonotype was sampled from a human donor who donated a stem cell graft to a child with Wiskott-Aldrich syndrome. Sequencing used PBMCs from the stem cell graft donor, obtained from the stem cell graft. The chain links TRBV12-3 or TRBV12-4 to TRBJ2-1; D is unclear. CDR3 sequence reads: CTSSFYYEQFF. The CDR3 DNA reads TGTACCAGCAGTTTTTACTATGAGCAGTTCTTC.